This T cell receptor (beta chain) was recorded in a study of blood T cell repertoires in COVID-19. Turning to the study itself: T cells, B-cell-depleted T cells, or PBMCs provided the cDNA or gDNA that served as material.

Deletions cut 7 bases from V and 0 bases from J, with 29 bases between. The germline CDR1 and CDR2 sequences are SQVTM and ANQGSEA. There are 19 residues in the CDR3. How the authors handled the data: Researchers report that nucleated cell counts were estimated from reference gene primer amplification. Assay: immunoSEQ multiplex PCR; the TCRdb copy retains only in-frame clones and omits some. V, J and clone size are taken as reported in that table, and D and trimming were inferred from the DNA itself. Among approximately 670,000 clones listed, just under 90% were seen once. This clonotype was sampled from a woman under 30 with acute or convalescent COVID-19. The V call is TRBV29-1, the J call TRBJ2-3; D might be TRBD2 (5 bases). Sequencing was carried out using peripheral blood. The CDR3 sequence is CSASPLSAGTLHSTDTQYF. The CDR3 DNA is TGCAGCGCCTCCCCCCTCTCGGCGGGCACCCTTCATAGCACAGATACGCAGTATTTT.